The 30 T cell receptor beta chains below all came from one sample that was sequenced in a study of T cells after posttransplantation cyclophosphamide. Assay: immunoSEQ multiplex PCR; the TCRdb copy retains only in-frame clones and omits some. Of 1,500 to 2,000 clones listed, roughly 79% are singletons. A marrow graft followed busulfan-fludarabine conditioning, with cyclophosphamide on days +3 and +4. The specimen was PBMCs, collected less than 320 days after allogeneic stem cell transplant with posttransplant cyclophosphamide. The receptors stem from a male patient in his 30s who received an allogeneic stem cell transplant from a related donor, was CMV-positive, and had acute GVHD only. Some T cells may be provided by the graft donor.

The chain has TRBV28 and TRBJ1-1, with a weak D call TRBD1 (5 bases). Germline loops: CDR1 MDHEN, CDR2 SYDVKM. The CDR3 spans 15 residues. V was cut by 5 bases and J by 4 bases, with 17 bases left in between. CDR3 DNA: TGTGCCAGCAGTCCTTGGGGGGGTGGGAGCACTGAAGCTTTCTTT. This encodes CASSPWGGGSTEAFF.

The chain links TRBV5-1 to TRBJ2-7; a weak D match, TRBD1 (6 bases). This CDR3 has 15 residues. Germline values: CDR1 SGHRS, CDR2 YFSETQ. V lost 0 bases to trimming and J lost 2 bases, with 12 bases between them. The CDR3 loop is CASSLDQGSTYEQYF. DNA for the CDR3: TGCGCCAGCAGCTTGGACCAGGGGTCCACCTACGAGCAGTACTTC.

This rearrangement joins TRBV7-9 to TRBJ1-2, with D perhaps matching TRBD1 (5 bases). Germline CDR1 and CDR2: SEHNR and FQNEAQ (reference sequence). The CDR3 totals 14 residues. With 5 bases removed from V and 4 bases from J, the gap between germline ends came to 14 bases. In DNA, the CDR3 is TGTGCCAGCAGCCCCCCGGGGGTGAGCTATGGCTACACCTTC. Protein: CASSPPGVSYGYTF.

Only a few counts were recorded for this clone. The V call is TRBV28, the J call TRBJ1-4; no definite D call. Trimming pared 7 bases from V and 1 base from J, leaving 16 bases between. Germline V gene data show CDR1 as MDHEN and CDR2 as SYDVKM. CDR3 length equals 16 residues. CDR3 sequence: CASTSRLSGTNEKLFF. The CDR3 DNA sequence: TGTGCCAGCACCTCAAGATTGTCGGGAACTAATGAAAAACTGTTTTTT.

The chain uses TRBV28 and TRBJ2-3; the D gene is possibly TRBD2 (5 bases). The CDR3 loop spans 15 amino acids. With 1 base removed from V and 2 bases from J, the gap between germline ends came to 10 bases. CDR1 and CDR2 from the germline V gene are MDHEN and SYDVKM. The CDR3 DNA reads as TGTGCCAGCAGTTTATCCTGGGGAGACACAGATACGCAGTATTTT. Amino acids: CASSLSWGDTDTQYF. Full variable domain (rest looked up from reference TRBV28 and TRBJ2-3): DVKVTQSSRYLVKRTGEKVFLECVQDMDHENMFWYRQDPGLGLRLIYFSYDVKMKEKGDIPEGYSVSREKKERFSLILESASTNQTSMYLCASSLSWGDTDTQYFGPGTRLTVL.

The chain is built from TRBV20-1 and TRBJ1-1; D is ambiguous. The V end lost 6 bases, the J end lost 3 bases, and 8 bases lay between the germline ends. Germline CDR1 and CDR2: DFQATT and SNEGSKA (reference sequence). The CDR3 length is 11 residues. As DNA, the CDR3 is TGCAGTGCCCAGGTTGACACTGAAGCTTTCTTT. It codes for CSAQVDTEAFF.

The CDR3 coding sequence is TGCGCCAGCAGCTTGGGGACAGGGGGTTCCACCGGGGAGCTGTTTTTT. Amino acids: CASSLGTGGSTGELFF. The chain combines TRBV5-1 with TRBJ2-2; 10 nucleotides agree with TRBD1. Germline V gene data show CDR1 as SGHRS and CDR2 as YFSETQ. The CDR3 loop spans 16 amino acids. The trim removed 0 bases at V and 4 bases at J, leaving 3 bases unmatched.

This clone was observed a single time. The chain links TRBV11-2 to TRBJ1-2, with D unresolved. Germline V CDR1 and CDR2: SGHAT, FQNNGV. Trimming removed 5 bases at V and 7 bases at J, with 14 bases between. The CDR3 length is 13 residues. CDR3 in amino acids: CASSPPGSSGYTF. The CDR3 DNA reads as TGTGCCAGCAGCCCCCCGGGGAGCTCTGGCTACACCTTC.

This clone was seen a single time. The junction departs from the called germline gene at one end, perhaps through a read error. This sample includes further DNA sequences coding for the same CDR3. V and J are TRBV10-3 and TRBJ1-6; D not certain. This CDR3 has 16 amino acids. Germline CDR1 reads ENHRY; CDR2 reads SYGVKD. This chain's CDR3 is CAISETGSSYNSPLHF. Here the CDR3 DNA reads TGTGCCATCAGTGAGACCGGTAGCTCCTATAATTCCCCCCTCCACTTT.

The chain recombines TRBV9 with TRBJ2-3; no clear D. This CDR3 spans 14 amino acids. Germline loops: CDR1 SGDLS, CDR2 YYNGEE. Trimming removed 0 bases at V and 2 bases at J, with 7 bases between. In nucleotides, the CDR3 is TGTGCCAGCAGCGTAGGGCCCGACACAGATACGCAGTATTTT. It translates to CASSVGPDTDTQYF.

This chain joins TRBV21-1 and TRBJ2-2; the table's D call, TRBD1, has no DNA check behind it. TRBV21-1 is tagged as a pseudogene. The CDR3 sequence is 16 residues long. The CDR3 region is CASTQRGTENTGELFF. The CDR3 region has the DNA TGTGCCAGCACCCAAAGGGGGACAGAAAACACCGGGGAGCTGTTTTTT.

CDR3 nucleotides: TGCGCCAGCAGCCCCTGGACAGGAAAGGGTGAAAAACTGTTTTTT. Translated: CASSPWTGKGEKLFF. The chain has TRBV5-1 and TRBJ1-4; 7 nucleotides line up with TRBD1. CDR3 size: 15 residues. The germline V gene encodes CDR1 SGHRS and CDR2 YFSETQ. The trim removed 4 bases at V and 7 bases at J, leaving 10 bases unmatched.

This clone came up a few times. The chain has TRBV4-2 and TRBJ2-1; 8 bases align to TRBD2. The V and J ends lost 4 bases and 3 bases, in that order; junction bases with no gene match: 5. The CDR3 length is 15 residues. Per germline, CDR1 LGHNA and CDR2 YNFKEQ. The CDR3 DNA follows: TGTGCCAGCAGCCCAGCGGGGGCCTACTACAATGAGCAGTTCTTC. This encodes CASSPAGAYYNEQFF.

As regards this clone: The sample has other DNA sequences that encode this CDR3 too. The chain has TRBV11-2 and TRBJ1-6, with TRBD1 identical over 7 bases. The V segment lost 0 bases and the J segment 13 bases; nucleotides outside the gene matches: 9. Germline lookup yields CDR1 SGHAT and CDR2 FQNNGV. CDR3 size: 15 residues. CDR3 loop: CASSLDLDRFSPLHF. The CDR3 DNA follows: TGTGCCAGCAGCTTAGATCTGGACAGGTTTTCCCCCCTCCACTTT.

The V gene is TRBV5-1, the J gene TRBJ1-1, with D perhaps TRBD1 (6 bases). This CDR3 is 14 amino acids long. From germline, CDR1 is SGHRS and CDR2 YFSETQ. V was shortened by 4 bases and J by 0 bases, with 10 bases between the two germline ends. The CDR3 region is CASSGGQMNTEAFF. CDR3 DNA: TGCGCCAGCAGCGGAGGACAGATGAACACTGAAGCTTTCTTT.

J is TRBJ2-7 and V is TRBV7-2; weak D call: TRBD2 (5 bases). This CDR3 has 14 amino acids. V lost 4 bases and J 6 bases, leaving 16 bases between the germline ends. Germline CDR1 is SGHTA and CDR2 is FQGNSA. DNA of the CDR3: TGTGCCAGCAGCTCTAGGGCTAACCGGGGCGAGCAGTACTTC. Residues: CASSSRANRGEQYF.

This clone was picked up one time. The chain recombines TRBV5-1 with TRBJ1-2; D unresolved. CDR3 length equals 13 residues. Germline CDR1 reads SGHRS; CDR2 reads YFSETQ. V lost 0 bases and J 8 bases, leaving 11 bases between the germline ends. The CDR3 DNA sequence: TGCGCCAGCAGCTTGGGCCAGGAAGGCGGCTACACCTTC. Protein: CASSLGQEGGYTF. The whole variable domain, remainder taken from reference TRBV5-1 and TRBJ1-2, is KAGVTQTPRYLIKTRGQQVTLSCSPISGHRSVSWYQQTPGQGLQFLFEYFSETQRNKGNFPGRFSGRQFSNSRSEMNVSTLELGDSALYLCASSLGQEGGYTFGSGTRLTVV.

The V call is TRBV7-2, the J call TRBJ2-7; 7 bases are shared with TRBD1. The J segment lost 6 bases and the V segment lost 1 base, leaving 3 bases of the junction unmatched. Germline assignment: CDR1 SGHTA and CDR2 FQGNSA. This CDR3 is built from 13 residues. The CDR3 loop reads CASSLETGREQYF. The CDR3, as DNA: TGTGCCAGCAGCTTAGAGACAGGGCGCGAGCAGTACTTC.

The genes are TRBV19 and TRBJ2-6; maybe TRBD1 (7 bases). The CDR3 has 16 amino acids. The germline gives CDR1 LNHDA, CDR2 SQIVND (reference sequence). V was shortened by 6 bases and J by 0 bases, with 12 bases between the two germline ends. Here the CDR3 reads CASRRDRDSGANVLTF. DNA for the CDR3: TGTGCCAGTAGGCGGGACAGAGACTCTGGGGCCAACGTCCTGACTTTC.

This clone was counted a few times. The rearrangement links TRBV7-2 to TRBJ1-2, with D unresolved. Trimming stripped 1 base from V and 7 bases from J, with 7 bases between. CDR3 length equals 12 residues. Germline V gives CDR1 SGHTA, CDR2 FQGNSA. The CDR3 DNA sequence: TGTGCCAGCAGCTTAGAAGCGGGTGGCTACACCTTC. This encodes CASSLEAGGYTF.

V is TRBV10-1 and J is TRBJ2-6; D is unresolved. V was trimmed by 3 bases and J by 4 bases, leaving 10 bases between them. This CDR3 has 15 residues. Looked up from germline, CDR1 is WNHNN and CDR2 is SYGVQD (reference sequence). The CDR3 DNA is TGCGCCAGCAGTGAACGAGAAATAGGGGCCAACGTCCTGACTTTC. Translation gives CASSEREIGANVLTF.

This chain uses TRBV9 with TRBJ2-5, with 8 bases lining up with TRBD2. The ends lost 0 bases at V and 6 bases at J; junction bases unmatched: 4. The CDR3 consists of 14 residues. Germline values: CDR1 SGDLS, CDR2 YYNGEE. In DNA form, the CDR3 reads TGTGCCAGCAGCGTAGGGCGGGGGGTCCAGACCCAGTACTTC. Translating it yields CASSVGRGVQTQYF.

The rearrangement uses TRBV27 and TRBJ2-2; TRBD1 aligns across 8 bases. CDR3 size: 16 residues. Germline V gene lookup returns CDR1 MNHEY and CDR2 SMNVEV (reference sequence). Trimming removed 2 bases from V and 4 bases from J; junction bases left unmatched: 6. The CDR3 sequence is CASSLKQGAITGELFF. CDR3 coding DNA: TGTGCCAGCAGTTTAAAGCAGGGGGCTATCACCGGGGAGCTGTTTTTT.

The rearrangement uses TRBV7-2 and TRBJ1-1; D remains unclear. This CDR3 is built from 14 residues. CDR1 and CDR2 from the germline V gene are SGHTA and FQGNSA. The V gene lost 1 base and the J gene lost 5 bases, with 11 bases spanning the gap. The CDR3 sequence: CASSLEVLGTEAFF. The DNA for the CDR3 is TGTGCCAGCAGCTTAGAAGTCCTCGGGACTGAAGCTTTCTTT.

The CDR3 region has the DNA TGTGCCACCAGCAGGACATTTGCCCAACCAAATTCACCCCTCCACTTT. This translates into CATSRTFAQPNSPLHF. The chain combines TRBV15 with TRBJ1-6; D is uncertain. The length of the CDR3 is 16 residues. Germline-derived CDR1 and CDR2 are LNHNV and YYDKDF (reference sequence). Trimming stripped 3 bases from V and 7 bases from J, with 16 bases between.

The V and J genes are TRBV27 and TRBJ1-5; 8 bases line up with TRBD1. Germline-derived CDR1 and CDR2 are MNHEY and SMNVEV (reference sequence). Trimming removed 4 bases from V and 6 bases from J; junction bases left unmatched: 14. This CDR3 has 17 residues. The chain's CDR3 is CASSSIPQGARGQPQHF. The CDR3 bases are TGTGCCAGCAGTTCGATACCGCAGGGGGCGCGGGGTCAGCCCCAGCATTTT.

The chain joins TRBV19 to TRBJ2-5; 7 nucleotides line up with TRBD2. In germline, CDR1 is LNHDA, CDR2 SQIVND (reference sequence). The CDR3 totals 13 residues. V lost 3 bases to trimming and J lost 6 bases; unmatched junction nucleotides: 4. The CDR3: CASSMALAKTQYF. In DNA, the CDR3 is TGTGCCAGTAGTATGGCACTAGCGAAGACCCAGTACTTC.

This clone turned up a few times. V and J are TRBV6-1 and TRBJ1-2, with D uncertain. The CDR3 runs 11 residues. Trimming took 8 bases from V and 7 from J, leaving 11 bases between them. Germline CDR1 and CDR2: MNHNS and SASEGT. CDR3 nucleotide sequence: TGTGCCAGCCGGGTCGGCGCTGGCTACACCTTC. Residues: CASRVGAGYTF.

The V gene is TRBV2, the J gene TRBJ2-7; TRBD1 agrees at 9 bases. The V gene's germline CDR1 is SNHLY and CDR2 FYNNEI. With 8 bases clipped from V and 2 bases from J, the junction kept 7 bases outside the gene matches. The CDR3 sequence is 14 residues long. The DNA of the CDR3 is TGTGCCAGCCACCGGACAGGGGCTACCTACGAGCAGTACTTC. This codes for CASHRTGATYEQYF.

This clone appeared once. CDR3 DNA: TGTGCCAGCAGCTGGGACAGGGGGCGGACCACTGAAGCTTTCTTT. Translating it yields CASSWDRGRTTEAFF. The chain links TRBV7-2 to TRBJ1-1, with 12 bases fitting TRBD1. The V and J ends lost 4 bases and 4 bases, in that order; junction bases with no gene match: 4. The germline CDR1 and CDR2 sequences are SGHTA and FQGNSA. The CDR3 runs 15 residues.